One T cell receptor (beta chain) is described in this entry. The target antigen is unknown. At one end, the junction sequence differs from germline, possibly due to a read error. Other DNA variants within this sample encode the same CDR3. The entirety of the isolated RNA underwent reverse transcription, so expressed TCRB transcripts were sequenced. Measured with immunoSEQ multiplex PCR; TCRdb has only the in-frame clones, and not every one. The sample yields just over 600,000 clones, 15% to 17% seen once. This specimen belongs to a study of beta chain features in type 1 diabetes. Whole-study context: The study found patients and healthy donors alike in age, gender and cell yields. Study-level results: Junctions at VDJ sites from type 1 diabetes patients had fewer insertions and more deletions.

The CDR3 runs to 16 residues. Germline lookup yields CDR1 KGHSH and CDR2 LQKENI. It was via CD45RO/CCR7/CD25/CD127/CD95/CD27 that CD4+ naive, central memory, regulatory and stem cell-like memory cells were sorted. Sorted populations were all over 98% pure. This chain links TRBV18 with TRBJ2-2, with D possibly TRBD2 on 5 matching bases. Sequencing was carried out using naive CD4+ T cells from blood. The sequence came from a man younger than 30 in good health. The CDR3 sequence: CASSPKSTKNTGELFF. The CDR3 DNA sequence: TGTGCCAGCTCACCTAAAAGTACAAAGAACACCGGGGAACTGTTTTTT.